This record concerns one TCR beta chain sequence. TCRdb itself ran the 5' RACE reads through MiXCR, one entry per CDR3 protein. In the table there are 90,000 to 120,000 distinct CDR3 sequences, about an eighth of which are singletons. These data come from a study of T-cell memory formation after mild COVID-19. This CDR3 has 16 residues. Trimming stripped 6 bases from V and 1 base from J, with 18 bases between. The germline CDR1 and CDR2 sequences are MNHEY and SVGAGI. The sequence was collected from a young man who had mild COVID-19 (a few samples of this study predate the infection). Cell type and time point are not known. The chain recombines TRBV6-5 with TRBJ1-2, with D hard to call. Sequencing used PBMCs or a T cell subset sorted from them (not recorded which). The CDR3 DNA follows: TGTGCCAGCAGACCCTCCTCCCCGGTTTTTAACTATGGCTACACCTTC. Residues: CASRPSSPVFNYGYTF.